These 28 T cell receptor beta chains were sequenced from one sample in a study of blood T cell repertoires in COVID-19. Here immunoSEQ multiplex PCR was the method, and the copy in TCRdb shows in-frame clones only, minus some. The sample has some 170,000 clones, roughly 89% seen once; the top ten hold 1.6%. Material: peripheral blood. These receptors came from a woman aged 45 to 65 with acute or convalescent COVID-19.

The chain links TRBV7-9 to TRBJ1-2; no reliable D call. V was pared by 3 bases and J by 7 bases, with 12 bases between. CDR1 and CDR2 (germline): SEHNR, FQNEAQ (reference sequence). This CDR3 has 13 amino acids. CDR3 amino acids: CASSFFGEAGYTF. CDR3 coding DNA: TGTGCCAGCAGCTTTTTTGGGGAGGCTGGCTACACCTTC. The complete variable domain, with remaining parts taken from reference TRBV7-9 and TRBJ1-2, reads DTGVSQNPRHKITKRGQNVTFRCDPISEHNRLYWYRQTLGQGPEFLTYFQNEAQLEKSRLLSDRFSAERPKGSFSTLEIQRTEQGDSAMYLCASSFFGEAGYTFGSGTRLTVV.

The J gene is TRBJ1-3, the V gene TRBV21-1. TRBV21-1 counts as a pseudogene. The CDR3 totals 16 residues. The CDR3 region has the DNA TGTGCCAGCAGCAATCCCGAGATTGACTGGGGAAACACCATATATTTT. Amino acids: CASSNPEIDWGNTIYF.

V gene TRBV24-1 combines with J gene TRBJ1-2, with unresolved D. Germline CDR1 KGHDR, CDR2 SFDVKD. CDR3 size: 15 residues. V lost 4 bases, J lost 2 bases, and 13 bases lay in between. CDR3 sequence (DNA): TGTGCCACCAGTGACCCCAGGACTTCGAACTATGGCTACACCTTC. Amino acid sequence: CATSDPRTSNYGYTF.

J is TRBJ2-5 and V is TRBV7-9; 10 bases fit TRBD2. The germline gives CDR1 SEHNR, CDR2 FQNEAQ (reference sequence). The V gene end was trimmed by 1 base and the J gene end by 0 bases; junction bases not matched to a gene: 2. The CDR3 runs to 16 residues. CDR3 coding DNA: TGTGCCAGCAGCTTAGGTACTAGCGGGAACCAAGAGACCCAGTACTTC. Amino acids: CASSLGTSGNQETQYF.

In its sample, this clone was seen once. This rearrangement joins TRBV5-1 to TRBJ2-7; 8 bases match TRBD2. The germline V gene encodes CDR1 SGHRS and CDR2 YFSETQ. The CDR3 has 14 amino acids. J lost 4 bases, V lost 0 bases, and 3 bases had no gene match. The CDR3 DNA reads as TGCGCCAGCAGCTTGGTGCCGGGGGGGTACGAGCAGTACTTC. Encoded protein: CASSLVPGGYEQYF.

The chain joins TRBV11-2 to TRBJ1-4; 11 bases are a match to TRBD1. The CDR3 consists of 14 residues. J gave up 6 bases and V 5 bases, and 2 bases lay outside the gene matches. Germline CDR1 reads SGHAT; CDR2 reads FQNNGV. The CDR3 loop is CASSPGQGDEKLFF. CDR3 DNA sequence: TGTGCCAGCAGCCCGGGACAGGGGGATGAAAAACTGTTTTTT. The full variable domain, in which reference TRBV11-2 and TRBJ1-4 provide the parts outside the CDR3, is EAGVAQSPRYKIIEKRQSVAFWCNPISGHATLYWYQQILGQGPKLLIQFQNNGVVDDSQLPKDRFSAERLKGVDSTLKIQPAKLEDSAVYLCASSPGQGDEKLFFGSGTQLSVL.

The J gene is TRBJ1-1, the V gene TRBV29-1; the D is unclear. This CDR3 has 14 residues. The V gene lost 6 bases and the J gene lost 0 bases, with 14 bases spanning the gap. Germline V gene lookup returns CDR1 SQVTM and CDR2 ANQGSEA. The CDR3 region has the DNA TGCAGCGTCCAAGGCCAGGCCATGAACACTGAAGCTTTCTTT. Its translation: CSVQGQAMNTEAFF.

This chain links TRBV25-1 with TRBJ2-5; 7 bases align to TRBD1. J gave up 4 bases and V 4 bases, and 3 bases lay outside the gene matches. This CDR3 has 13 amino acids. Looked up from germline, CDR1 is MGHDK and CDR2 is SYGVNS. For the CDR3, the DNA is TGTGCCAGCAGTGGACAGGGTAGAGAGACCCAGTACTTC. It translates to CASSGQGRETQYF.

This chain uses TRBV3-1 (or the pseudogene TRBV3-2) with TRBJ1-2; 8 nucleotides match TRBD1. Germline V gene lookup returns CDR1 LGHDT and CDR2 YNNKEL (reference sequence). With V trimmed by 3 bases and J by 8 bases, 5 bases remained unmatched. This CDR3 spans 13 amino acids. CDR3 loop: CASSHLGQGGYTF. CDR3 nucleotide sequence: TGTGCCAGCAGCCACCTCGGACAGGGCGGCTACACCTTC.

This clone was seen a single time. The chain has TRBV15 and TRBJ1-3; D may be TRBD1 (6 bases). The CDR3 contains 16 residues. V was trimmed by 3 bases and J by 0 bases, leaving 12 bases between them. Germline CDR1 and CDR2: LNHNV and YYDKDF (reference sequence). This CDR3 is CATSRDSTNSGNTIYF. The CDR3 DNA follows: TGTGCCACCAGCAGGGACAGTACCAACTCTGGAAACACCATATATTTT. Filled out from reference TRBV15 and TRBJ1-3, the complete variable domain reads DAMVIQNPRYQVTQFGKPVTLSCSQTLNHNVMYWYQQKSSQAPKLLFHYYDKDFNNEADTPDNFQSRRPNTSFCFLDIRSPGLGDTAMYLCATSRDSTNSGNTIYFGEGSWLTVV.

This chain links TRBV5-4 with TRBJ2-1; 7 bases map to TRBD2. Trimming took 0 bases from V and 0 from J; bases not matched to a gene: 9. Germline CDR1 is SGHNT and CDR2 is YYREEE (reference sequence). The CDR3 covers 18 residues. The DNA of the CDR3 is TGTGCCAGCAGCTTGGGCCCCCCCCGGGGGGTCTCCTACAATGAGCAGTTCTTC. The encoded protein is CASSLGPPRGVSYNEQFF.

The chain is built from TRBV6-2 or TRBV6-3 and TRBJ1-2, with 9 bases fitting TRBD1. Germline loops: CDR1 MNHEY, CDR2 SVGEGT. CDR3 length equals 15 residues. J lost 1 base, V lost 1 base, and 1 base had no gene match. The CDR3 DNA reads as TGTGCCAGCAGTTACTGGGACAGGGATAACTATGGCTACACCTTC. This gives the protein CASSYWDRDNYGYTF.

The chain employs TRBV5-1 and TRBJ2-7; possible D gene TRBD2, 5 bases. The CDR3 consists of 14 residues. V lost 1 base to trimming and J lost 7 bases, with 15 bases between them. Per the germline V gene, CDR1 is SGHRS and CDR2 is YFSETQ. The CDR3 DNA sequence: TGCGCCAGCAGCTTGCCAGCGGCGAGGGCTGAGCAGTACTTC. This gives the protein CASSLPAARAEQYF.

The chain links TRBV25-1 to TRBJ1-4; weak D call: TRBD1 (6 bases). V was cut by 3 bases and J by 10 bases, with 18 bases left in between. The length of the CDR3 is 15 residues. Looked up from germline, CDR1 is MGHDK and CDR2 is SYGVNS. This CDR3 is CASSEPRGAIGKLFF. Here the CDR3 DNA reads TGTGCCAGCAGTGAGCCTCGGGGGGCCATTGGAAAACTGTTTTTT.

The chain has TRBV27 and TRBJ1-6; 9 bases fit TRBD1. Trimming cost V 5 bases and J 10 bases; bases outside gene matches: 6. The length of the CDR3 is 14 residues. From germline, CDR1 is MNHEY and CDR2 SMNVEV (reference sequence). DNA for the CDR3: TGTGCCAGCAGTAGGGGACAGGGAGGCTCACCCCTCCACTTT. Amino acid sequence: CASSRGQGGSPLHF.

The chain employs TRBV19 and TRBJ2-1; 12 nucleotides line up with TRBD2. With 3 bases clipped from V and 0 bases from J, the junction kept 12 bases outside the gene matches. The length of the CDR3 is 20 residues. Per the germline V gene, CDR1 is LNHDA and CDR2 is SQIVND (reference sequence). Written as DNA, the CDR3 is TGTGCCAGTAGTATGTCCCCGACTAGCGGGAGTCGGGCCTCCTACAATGAGCAGTTCTTC. Translating it yields CASSMSPTSGSRASYNEQFF.

This chain uses TRBV7-2 with TRBJ2-3; possible D gene TRBD2, 5 bases. Germline V gene data show CDR1 as SGHTA and CDR2 as FQGNSA. CDR3 length equals 17 residues. V was shortened by 5 bases and J by 1 base, with 19 bases between the two germline ends. CDR3 coding DNA: TGTGCCAGCAGCCTTCGGCCGGGCCCCGGGGGCACAGATACGCAGTATTTT. Translated, it gives CASSLRPGPGGTDTQYF.

J is TRBJ1-4 and V is TRBV7-6; TRBD1 aligns across 9 bases. V shed 0 bases, J shed 7 bases, and the junction held 3 bases outside the gene matches. This CDR3 comprises 15 residues. CDR1 is SGHVS, CDR2 FNYEAQ, per germline. The CDR3 coding sequence is TGTGCCAGCAGCTTAGCGGGACAGGGAGGTGAAAAACTGTTTTTT. Its translation: CASSLAGQGGEKLFF. The full variable domain, completed using reference TRBV7-6 and TRBJ1-4, is GAGVSQSPRYKVTKRGQDVALRCDPISGHVSLYWYRQALGQGPEFLTYFNYEAQQDKSGLPNDRFSAERPEGSISTLTIQRTEQRDSAMYRCASSLAGQGGEKLFFGSGTQLSVL.

The chain recombines TRBV12-5 with TRBJ2-3; 13 nucleotides align to TRBD2. CDR3 size: 14 residues. Germline CDR1 LGHNT, CDR2 FRNRAP. V lost 2 bases to trimming and J lost 8 bases; unmatched junction nucleotides: 1. The CDR3: CASGLTSGGGTQYF. The CDR3, as DNA: TGTGCTAGTGGTTTGACTAGCGGGGGGGGTACGCAGTATTTT.

This clone was detected a few times. This chain links TRBV7-2 with TRBJ2-1; 10 bases map to TRBD2. Trimming removed 1 base from V and 7 bases from J; junction bases left unmatched: 7. The CDR3 contains 16 residues. Germline CDR1 reads SGHTA; CDR2 reads FQGNSA. The CDR3 protein is CASSLVFSGGLNEQFF. The DNA of the CDR3 is TGTGCCAGCAGCTTAGTTTTTAGCGGGGGGTTGAATGAGCAGTTCTTC.

The chain couples TRBV19 to TRBJ1-1; D unclear. CDR1 is LNHDA and CDR2 is SQIVND in the germline V gene (reference sequence). Trimming took off 6 bases at V and 3 bases at J, with 11 bases between the two ends. The CDR3 sequence is 13 residues long. The CDR3 loop reads CASSAMADTEAFF. In nucleotides, the CDR3 is TGTGCCAGTAGCGCCATGGCGGACACTGAAGCTTTCTTT.

The V gene is TRBV30, the J gene TRBJ2-3; 10 nucleotides agree with TRBD2. Trimming took 1 base from V and 3 from J; bases not matched to a gene: 1. CDR1 and CDR2 (germline): GTSNPN, SVGIG (reference sequence). The length of the CDR3 is 14 residues. CDR3 residues: CAWSEAGGTDTQYF. The CDR3 coding sequence is TGTGCCTGGAGTGAAGCGGGGGGGACAGATACGCAGTATTTT.

The chain joins TRBV24-1 to TRBJ2-3, with D tentatively TRBD2 (5 bases). Germline-derived CDR1 and CDR2 are KGHDR and SFDVKD. The V end was cut by 5 bases, the J end by 5 bases, with 7 bases between. There are 12 residues in the CDR3. The CDR3 loop reads CATSARGDTQYF. The CDR3 coding sequence is TGTGCCACCAGTGCACGGGGAGATACGCAGTATTTT.

This rearrangement joins TRBV19 to TRBJ2-1, with 11 bases identical to TRBD2. CDR3 length equals 20 residues. The V and J ends lost 5 bases and 0 bases, in that order; junction bases with no gene match: 15. Germline V gene sequence: CDR1 LNHDA, CDR2 SQIVND (reference sequence). CDR3 nucleotide sequence: TGTGCCAGTAGTGGGTTCCTAGCGGGAGGTGCCTCAAGCTCCTACAATGAGCAGTTCTTC. Encoded protein: CASSGFLAGGASSSYNEQFF.

J is TRBJ2-7 and V is TRBV6-5; 7 bases line up with TRBD1. This CDR3 comprises 15 residues. The germline V gene encodes CDR1 MNHEY and CDR2 SVGAGI. J lost 2 bases, V lost 6 bases, and 10 bases had no gene match. This chain's CDR3 is CASRKGRTGPYEQYF. The CDR3 DNA sequence: TGTGCCAGCAGAAAAGGAAGGACAGGCCCCTACGAGCAGTACTTC.

The CDR3 protein is CATSRDLSSGANVLTF. CDR3 bases: TGTGCCACCAGCAGAGATCTGAGCTCTGGGGCCAACGTCCTGACTTTC. The chain carries TRBV15 and TRBJ2-6; D call uncertain. Germline-derived CDR1 and CDR2 are LNHNV and YYDKDF (reference sequence). This CDR3 is built from 16 residues. Deletions cut 0 bases from V and 0 bases from J, with 6 bases between.

V usage is TRBV5-6 and J usage is TRBJ1-2; 9 bases match TRBD1. This CDR3 region has 15 residues. With 0 bases clipped from V and 7 bases from J, the junction kept 7 bases outside the gene matches. In germline, CDR1 is SGHDT, CDR2 YYEEEE. The CDR3 sequence: CASSLGYRGLLGYTF. The CDR3 DNA is TGTGCCAGCAGCTTGGGATACAGGGGGCTGCTTGGCTACACCTTC.

This chain uses TRBV18 with TRBJ1-1; 7 positions match TRBD1. The CDR3 extends over 10 amino acids. V gave up 10 bases and J gave up 8 bases; unmatched junction bases: 4. CDR1 is KGHSH and CDR2 is LQKENI in the germline V gene. As DNA, the CDR3 is TGTGCCACCGGAGGGGGCGAAGCTTTCTTT. Its translation is CATGGGEAFF.